The entry below describes one T cell receptor beta chain. Antigen: not known. This sample was included in a study of cytomegalovirus exposure and HLA in healthy donors. Measured with immunoSEQ multiplex PCR; TCRdb has only the in-frame clones, and not every one. This sample carries nearly 110,000 clones, 88% of them seen once, and the ten largest clones take 1.8%. Points from the study as a whole: The dataset shows that most TCR sequences were rare, while some public TCRs occurred in many donors. The investigators catalogued 150 or so TCR beta chains as cytomegalovirus-associated. Subsequent analysis found a tendency for first-cohort TCR clusters to co-occur within the 90 to 150 validation repertoires. In vitro confirmation showed a few CMV-associated chains to be CMV antigen specific.

Germline V lookup: CDR1 LGHNA, CDR2 YSLEER. V lost 0 bases to trimming and J lost 4 bases; unmatched junction nucleotides: 6. The CDR3 totals 16 residues. Sequencing was performed on PBMCs. The V and J genes are TRBV4-3 and TRBJ2-5; 9 bases map to TRBD2. The receptor's source is a woman between 18 and 29 years old in good health and CMV-seropositive. This CDR3 is CASSQDLRGGRETQYF. The CDR3 bases are TGCGCCAGCAGCCAAGATTTGCGGGGGGGCCGAGAGACCCAGTACTTC.